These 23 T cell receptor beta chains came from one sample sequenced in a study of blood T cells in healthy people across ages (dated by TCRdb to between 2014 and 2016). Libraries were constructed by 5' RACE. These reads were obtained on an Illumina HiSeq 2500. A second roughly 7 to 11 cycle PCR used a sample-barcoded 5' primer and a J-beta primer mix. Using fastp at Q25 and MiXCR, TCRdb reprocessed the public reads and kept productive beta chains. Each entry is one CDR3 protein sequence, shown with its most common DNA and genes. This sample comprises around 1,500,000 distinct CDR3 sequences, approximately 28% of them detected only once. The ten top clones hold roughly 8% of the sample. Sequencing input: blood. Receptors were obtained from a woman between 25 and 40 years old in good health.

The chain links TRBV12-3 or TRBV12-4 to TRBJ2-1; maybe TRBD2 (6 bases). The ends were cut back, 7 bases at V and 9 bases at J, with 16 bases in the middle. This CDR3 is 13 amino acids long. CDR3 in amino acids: CASTIGGHSEQFF. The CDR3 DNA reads TGTGCCAGCACTATCGGGGGTCATAGTGAGCAGTTCTTC.

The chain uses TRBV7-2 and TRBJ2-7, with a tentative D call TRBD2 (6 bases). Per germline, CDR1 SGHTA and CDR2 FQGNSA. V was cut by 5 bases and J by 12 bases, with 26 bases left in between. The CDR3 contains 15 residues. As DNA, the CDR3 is TGTGCCAGCAGCCCCCAAAAGACAGCCATGGAGGGCACGTACTTC. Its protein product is CASSPQKTAMEGTYF.

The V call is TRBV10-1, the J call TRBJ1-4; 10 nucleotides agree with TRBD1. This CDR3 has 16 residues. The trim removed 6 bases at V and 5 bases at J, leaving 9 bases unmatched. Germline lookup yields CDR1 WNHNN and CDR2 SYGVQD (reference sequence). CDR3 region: CASSEEPGQGNEKLFF. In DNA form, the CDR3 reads TGCGCCAGCAGCGAGGAACCGGGACAGGGGAATGAAAAACTGTTTTTT.

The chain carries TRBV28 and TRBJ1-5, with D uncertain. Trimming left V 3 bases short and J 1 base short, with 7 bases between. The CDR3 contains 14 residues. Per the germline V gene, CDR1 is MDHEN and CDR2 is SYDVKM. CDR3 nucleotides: TGTGCCAGCAGTTTGTTCGAAAGCAATCAGCCCCAGCATTTT. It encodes CASSLFESNQPQHF.

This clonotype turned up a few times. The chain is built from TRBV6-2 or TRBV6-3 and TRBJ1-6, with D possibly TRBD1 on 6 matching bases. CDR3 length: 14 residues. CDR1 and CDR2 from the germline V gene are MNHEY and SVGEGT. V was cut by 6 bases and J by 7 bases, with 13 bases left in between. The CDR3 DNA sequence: TGTGCCAGCAGCCCTGGACAGTGGAATTCACCCCTCCACTTT. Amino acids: CASSPGQWNSPLHF.

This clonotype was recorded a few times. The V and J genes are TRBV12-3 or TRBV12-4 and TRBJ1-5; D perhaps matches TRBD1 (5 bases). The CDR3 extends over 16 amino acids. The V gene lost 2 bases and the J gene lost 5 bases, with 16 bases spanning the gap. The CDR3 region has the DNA TGTGCCAGCAGTTTAAACTGGGGGGTCAAGGATCAGCCCCAGCATTTT. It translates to CASSLNWGVKDQPQHF.

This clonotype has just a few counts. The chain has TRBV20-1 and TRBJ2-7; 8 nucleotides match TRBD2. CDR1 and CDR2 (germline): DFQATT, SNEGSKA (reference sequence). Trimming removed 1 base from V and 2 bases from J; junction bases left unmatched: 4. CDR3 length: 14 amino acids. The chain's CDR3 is CSARGLALTYEQYF. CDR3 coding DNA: TGCAGTGCTAGAGGACTAGCGCTTACCTACGAGCAGTACTTC.

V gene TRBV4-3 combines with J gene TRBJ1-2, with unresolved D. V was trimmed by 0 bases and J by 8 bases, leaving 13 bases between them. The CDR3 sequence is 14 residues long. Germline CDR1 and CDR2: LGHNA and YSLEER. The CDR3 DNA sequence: TGCGCCAGCAGCCAAGATCGAAGTGGTGGAGGCTACACCTTC. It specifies CASSQDRSGGGYTF.

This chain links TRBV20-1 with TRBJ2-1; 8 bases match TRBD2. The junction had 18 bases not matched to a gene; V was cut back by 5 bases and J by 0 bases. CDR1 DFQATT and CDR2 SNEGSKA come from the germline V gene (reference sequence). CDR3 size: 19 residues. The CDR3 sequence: CSAHEVSSGRYSSYNEQFF. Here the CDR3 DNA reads TGCAGTGCTCATGAGGTGTCTAGCGGGCGCTATAGCTCCTACAATGAGCAGTTCTTC.

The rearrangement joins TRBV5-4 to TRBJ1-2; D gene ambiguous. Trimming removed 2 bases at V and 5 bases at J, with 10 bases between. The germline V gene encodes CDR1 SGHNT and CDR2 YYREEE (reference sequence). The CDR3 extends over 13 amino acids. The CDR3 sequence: CASSFDPSYGYTF. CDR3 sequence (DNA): TGTGCCAGCAGCTTTGACCCGTCTTATGGCTACACCTTC.

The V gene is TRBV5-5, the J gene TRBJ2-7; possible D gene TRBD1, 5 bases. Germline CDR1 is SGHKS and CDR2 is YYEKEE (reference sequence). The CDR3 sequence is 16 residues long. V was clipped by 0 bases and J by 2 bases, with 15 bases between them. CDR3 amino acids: CASSLARTPATYEQYF. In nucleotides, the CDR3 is TGTGCCAGCAGCTTGGCCCGGACACCCGCCACCTACGAGCAGTACTTC.

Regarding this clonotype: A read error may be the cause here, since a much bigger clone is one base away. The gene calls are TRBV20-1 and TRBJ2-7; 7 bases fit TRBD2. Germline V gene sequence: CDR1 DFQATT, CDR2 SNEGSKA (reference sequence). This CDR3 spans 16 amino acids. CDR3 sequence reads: CSAATSAGRYSYERYF. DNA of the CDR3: TGCAGTGCTGCCACCTCGGCCGGGAGGTACTCCTACGAGCGGTACTTC.

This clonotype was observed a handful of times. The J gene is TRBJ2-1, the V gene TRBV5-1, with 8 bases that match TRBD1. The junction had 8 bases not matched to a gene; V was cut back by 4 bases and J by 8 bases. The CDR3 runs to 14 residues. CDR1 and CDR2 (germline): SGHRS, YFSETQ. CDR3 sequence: CASSGQQGGDEQFF. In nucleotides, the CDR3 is TGCGCCAGCAGCGGACAACAGGGGGGTGATGAGCAGTTCTTC.

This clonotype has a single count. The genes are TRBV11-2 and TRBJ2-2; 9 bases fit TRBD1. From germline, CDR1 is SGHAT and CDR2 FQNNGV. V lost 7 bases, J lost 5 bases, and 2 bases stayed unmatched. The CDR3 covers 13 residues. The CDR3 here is CASTTGGTGELFF. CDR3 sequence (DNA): TGTGCCAGCACGACAGGGGGGACCGGGGAGCTGTTTTTT.

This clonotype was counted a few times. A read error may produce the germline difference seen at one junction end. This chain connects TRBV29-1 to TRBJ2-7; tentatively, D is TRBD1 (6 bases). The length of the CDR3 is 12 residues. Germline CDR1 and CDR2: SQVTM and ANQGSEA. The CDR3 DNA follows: TGCAGCGCGACCCAGGGGAGCTACGGGCAGTACTTC. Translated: CSATQGSYGQYF.

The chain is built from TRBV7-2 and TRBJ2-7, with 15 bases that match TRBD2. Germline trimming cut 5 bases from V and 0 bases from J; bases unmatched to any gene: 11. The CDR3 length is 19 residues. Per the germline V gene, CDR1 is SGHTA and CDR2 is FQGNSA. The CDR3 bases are TGTGCCAGCAGCCAGCTGACAGGGACTAGCGGGGGGACCTCCTACGAGCAGTACTTC. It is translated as CASSQLTGTSGGTSYEQYF.

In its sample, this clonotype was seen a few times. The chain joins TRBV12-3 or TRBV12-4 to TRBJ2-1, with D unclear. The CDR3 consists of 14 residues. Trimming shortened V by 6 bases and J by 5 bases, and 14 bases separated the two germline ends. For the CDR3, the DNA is TGTGCCAGCAGCCAGAATCGGCTCAACAATGAGCAGTTCTTC. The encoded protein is CASSQNRLNNEQFF.

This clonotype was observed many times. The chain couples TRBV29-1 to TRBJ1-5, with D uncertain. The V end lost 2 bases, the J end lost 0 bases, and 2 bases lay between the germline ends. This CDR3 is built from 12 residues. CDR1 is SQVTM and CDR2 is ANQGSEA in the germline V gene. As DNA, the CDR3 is TGCAGCGTTGAATCTAGCAATCAGCCCCAGCATTTT. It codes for CSVESSNQPQHF.

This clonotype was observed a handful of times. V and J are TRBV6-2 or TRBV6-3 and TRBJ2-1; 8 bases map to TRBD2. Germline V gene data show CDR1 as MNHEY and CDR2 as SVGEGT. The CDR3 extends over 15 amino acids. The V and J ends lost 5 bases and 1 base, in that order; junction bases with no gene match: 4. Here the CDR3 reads CASSKSGGSYNEQFF. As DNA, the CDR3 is TGTGCCAGCAGTAAATCGGGAGGGTCCTACAATGAGCAGTTCTTC.

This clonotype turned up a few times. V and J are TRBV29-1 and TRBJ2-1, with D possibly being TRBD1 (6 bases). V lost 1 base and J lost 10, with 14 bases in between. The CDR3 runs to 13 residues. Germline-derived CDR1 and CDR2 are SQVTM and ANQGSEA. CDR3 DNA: TGCAGCGTTGAAGGAGTTACAGGGAAGGAGCAGTTCTTC. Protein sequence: CSVEGVTGKEQFF.

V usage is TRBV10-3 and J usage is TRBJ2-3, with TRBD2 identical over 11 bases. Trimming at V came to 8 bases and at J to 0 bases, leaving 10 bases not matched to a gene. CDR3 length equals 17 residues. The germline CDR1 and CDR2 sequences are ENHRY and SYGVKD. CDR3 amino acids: CAIGTGTSGSSTDTQYF. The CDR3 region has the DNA TGTGCCATCGGGACCGGGACTAGCGGCTCTAGCACAGATACGCAGTATTTT.

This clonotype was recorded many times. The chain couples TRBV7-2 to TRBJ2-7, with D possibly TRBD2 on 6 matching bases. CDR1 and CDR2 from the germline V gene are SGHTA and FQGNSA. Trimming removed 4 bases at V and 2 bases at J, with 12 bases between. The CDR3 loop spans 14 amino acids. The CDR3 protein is CASSSSPGAYEQYF. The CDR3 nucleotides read TGTGCCAGCAGCTCCTCCCCGGGGGCCTACGAGCAGTACTTC.

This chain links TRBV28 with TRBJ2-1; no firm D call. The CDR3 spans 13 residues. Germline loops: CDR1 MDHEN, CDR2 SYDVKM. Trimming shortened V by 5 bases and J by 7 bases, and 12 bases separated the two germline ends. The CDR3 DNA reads TGTGCCAGCAGTGGCACATACTCTAATGAGCAGTTCTTC. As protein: CASSGTYSNEQFF.